One TCR beta chain is described in this entry. The data stem from a study of T cell repertoires in cytomegalovirus infection. TCRdb passed the reads through MiXCR, listing each CDR3 protein once. The table shows approximately 160,000 distinct CDR3 sequences, with 17% occurring only once. The TCR comes from a human donor in good health (CMV status not recorded). Some clones in this sample may be carry-over from other donors' samples. The material sequenced was CD8+ T cells from PBMCs.

Here the CDR3 reads CSENRGSGGYTF. CDR3 nucleotide sequence: TGCAGCGAGAACAGGGGATCTGGTGGCTACACCTTC. The genes are TRBV29-1 and TRBJ1-2; 7 bases fit TRBD1. CDR3 length: 12 residues. Germline assignment: CDR1 SQVTM and CDR2 ANQGSEA. The trim removed 7 bases at V and 7 bases at J, leaving 9 bases unmatched.